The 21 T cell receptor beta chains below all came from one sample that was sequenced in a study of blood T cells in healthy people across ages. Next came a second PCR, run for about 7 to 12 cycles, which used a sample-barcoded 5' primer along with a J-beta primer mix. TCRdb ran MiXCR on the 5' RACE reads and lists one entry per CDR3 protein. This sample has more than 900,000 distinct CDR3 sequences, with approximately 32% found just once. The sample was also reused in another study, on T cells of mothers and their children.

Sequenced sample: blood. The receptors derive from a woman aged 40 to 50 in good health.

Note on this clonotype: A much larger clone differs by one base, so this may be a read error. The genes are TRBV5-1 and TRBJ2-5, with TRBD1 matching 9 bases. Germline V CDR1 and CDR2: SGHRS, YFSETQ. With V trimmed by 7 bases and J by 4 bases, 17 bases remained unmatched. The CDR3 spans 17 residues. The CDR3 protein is CASLQCYQTGGIETQYF. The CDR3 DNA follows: TGCGCCAGCCTGCAATGCTATCAAACAGGGGGCATAGAGACCCAGTACTTC.

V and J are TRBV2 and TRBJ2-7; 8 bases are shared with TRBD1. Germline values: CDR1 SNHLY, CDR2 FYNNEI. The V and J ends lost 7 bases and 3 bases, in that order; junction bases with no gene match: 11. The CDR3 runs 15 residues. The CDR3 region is CASMTLWTGSYEQYF. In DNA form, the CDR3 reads TGTGCCAGCATGACCCTCTGGACAGGGAGCTACGAGCAGTACTTC.

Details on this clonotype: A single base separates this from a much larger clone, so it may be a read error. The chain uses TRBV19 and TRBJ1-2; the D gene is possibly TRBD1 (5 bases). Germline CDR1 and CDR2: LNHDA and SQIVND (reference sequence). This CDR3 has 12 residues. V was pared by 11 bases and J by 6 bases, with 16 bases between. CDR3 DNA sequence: TGTGCCGGTCATACAGGAGGCCATGGCTACACCTTC. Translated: CAGHTGGHGYTF.

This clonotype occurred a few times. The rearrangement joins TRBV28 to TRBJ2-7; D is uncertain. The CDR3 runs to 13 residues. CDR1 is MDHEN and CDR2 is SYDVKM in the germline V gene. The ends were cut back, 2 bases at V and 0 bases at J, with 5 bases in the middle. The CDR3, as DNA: TGTGCCAGCAGTTTACCGATCTCCTACGAGCAGTACTTC. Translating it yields CASSLPISYEQYF. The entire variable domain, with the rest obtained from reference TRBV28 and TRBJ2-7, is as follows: DVKVTQSSRYLVKRTGEKVFLECVQDMDHENMFWYRQDPGLGLRLIYFSYDVKMKEKGDIPEGYSVSREKKERFSLILESASTNQTSMYLCASSLPISYEQYFGPGTRLTVT.

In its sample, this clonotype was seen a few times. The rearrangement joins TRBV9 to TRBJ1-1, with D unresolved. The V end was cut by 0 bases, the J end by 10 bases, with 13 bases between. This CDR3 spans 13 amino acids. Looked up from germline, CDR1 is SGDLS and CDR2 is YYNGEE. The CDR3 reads CASSVGEQSVAFF. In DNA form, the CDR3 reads TGTGCCAGCAGCGTAGGGGAACAATCCGTAGCTTTCTTT.

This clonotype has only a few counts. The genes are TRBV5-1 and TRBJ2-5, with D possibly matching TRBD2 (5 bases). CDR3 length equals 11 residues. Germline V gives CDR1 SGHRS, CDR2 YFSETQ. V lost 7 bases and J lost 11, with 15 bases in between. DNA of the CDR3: TGCGCCAGCGCTGACGAGTGGGAGCAGTACTTC. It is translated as CASADEWEQYF.

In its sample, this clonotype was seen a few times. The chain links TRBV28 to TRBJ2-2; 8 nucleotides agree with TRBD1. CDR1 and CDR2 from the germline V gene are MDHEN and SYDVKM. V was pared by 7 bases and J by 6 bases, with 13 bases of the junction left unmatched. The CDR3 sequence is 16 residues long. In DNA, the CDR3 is TGTGCCAGCAAAAGGGCGGGACAGGTCGTTTCCGGGGAGCTGTTTTTT. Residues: CASKRAGQVVSGELFF.

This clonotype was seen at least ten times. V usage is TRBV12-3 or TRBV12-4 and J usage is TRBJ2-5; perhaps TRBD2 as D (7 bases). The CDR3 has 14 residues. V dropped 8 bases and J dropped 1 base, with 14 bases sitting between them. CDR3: CASGGAPIQETQYF. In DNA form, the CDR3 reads TGTGCCAGCGGGGGGGCACCAATCCAAGAGACCCAGTACTTC.

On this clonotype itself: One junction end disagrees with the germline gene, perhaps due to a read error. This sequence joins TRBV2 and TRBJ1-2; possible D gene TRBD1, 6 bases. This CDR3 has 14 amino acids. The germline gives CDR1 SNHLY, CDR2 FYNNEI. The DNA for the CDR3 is TGTACCAGCACCCGTACAGGGAGGGGCTATGGCTACACCTTC. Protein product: CTSTRTGRGYGYTF.

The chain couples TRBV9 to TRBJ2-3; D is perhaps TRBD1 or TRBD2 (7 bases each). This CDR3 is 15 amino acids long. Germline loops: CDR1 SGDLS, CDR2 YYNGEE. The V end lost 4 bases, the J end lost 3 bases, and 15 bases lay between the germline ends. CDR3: CASSPLRGGTDTQYF. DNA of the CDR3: TGTGCCAGCAGCCCTCTCAGGGGGGGGACAGATACGCAGTATTTT. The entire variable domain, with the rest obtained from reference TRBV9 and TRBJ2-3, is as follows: DSGVTQTPKHLITATGQRVTLRCSPRSGDLSVYWYQQSLDQGLQFLIQYYNGEERAKGNILERFSAQQFPDLHSELNLSSLELGDSALYFCASSPLRGGTDTQYFGPGTRLTVL.

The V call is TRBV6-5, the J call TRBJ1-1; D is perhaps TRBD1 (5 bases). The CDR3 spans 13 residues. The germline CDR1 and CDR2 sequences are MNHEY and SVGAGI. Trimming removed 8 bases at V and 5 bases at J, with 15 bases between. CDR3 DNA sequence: TGTGCCAGCCGCCCGCCGGGGGGGACTGAAGCTTTCTTT. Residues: CASRPPGGTEAFF.

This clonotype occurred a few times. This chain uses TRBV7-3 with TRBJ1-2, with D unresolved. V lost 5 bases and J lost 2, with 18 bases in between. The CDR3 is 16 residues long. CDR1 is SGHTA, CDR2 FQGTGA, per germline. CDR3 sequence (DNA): TGTGCCAGCAGCCCCCACAGACGACAAGAGAACTATGGCTACACCTTC. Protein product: CASSPHRRQENYGYTF.

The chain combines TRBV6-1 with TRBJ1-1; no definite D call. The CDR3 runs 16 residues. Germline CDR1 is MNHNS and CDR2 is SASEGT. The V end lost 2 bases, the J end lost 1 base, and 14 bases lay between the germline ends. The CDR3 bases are TGTGCCAGCAGTGAACGGCGGGCACCCTCGAACACTGAAGCTTTCTTT. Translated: CASSERRAPSNTEAFF.

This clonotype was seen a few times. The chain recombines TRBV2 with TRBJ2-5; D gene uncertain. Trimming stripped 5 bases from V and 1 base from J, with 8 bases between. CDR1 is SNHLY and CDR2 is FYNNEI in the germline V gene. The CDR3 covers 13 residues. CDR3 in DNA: TGTGCCAGCAGTAAGGGTATCCAAGAGACCCAGTACTTC. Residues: CASSKGIQETQYF.

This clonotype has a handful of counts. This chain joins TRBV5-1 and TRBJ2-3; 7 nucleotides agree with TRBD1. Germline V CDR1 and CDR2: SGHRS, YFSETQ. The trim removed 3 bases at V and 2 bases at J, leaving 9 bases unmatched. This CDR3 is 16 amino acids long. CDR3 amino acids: CASSYRQGIDTDTQYF. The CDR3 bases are TGCGCCAGCAGCTATCGACAGGGTATAGACACAGATACGCAGTATTTT.

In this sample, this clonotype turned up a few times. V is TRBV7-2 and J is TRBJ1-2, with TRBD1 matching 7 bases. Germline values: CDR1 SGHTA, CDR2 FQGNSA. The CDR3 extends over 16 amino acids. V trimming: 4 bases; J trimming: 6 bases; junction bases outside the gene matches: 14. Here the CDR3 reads CASSSFPTGAKDGYTF. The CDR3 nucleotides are TGTGCCAGCAGCTCATTCCCTACAGGGGCAAAGGATGGCTACACCTTC. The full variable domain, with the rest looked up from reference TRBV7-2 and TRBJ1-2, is GAGVSQSPSNKVTEKGKDVELRCDPISGHTALYWYRQSLGQGLEFLIYFQGNSAPDKSGLPSDRFSAERTGGSVSTLTIQRTQQEDSAVYLCASSSFPTGAKDGYTFGSGTRLTVV.

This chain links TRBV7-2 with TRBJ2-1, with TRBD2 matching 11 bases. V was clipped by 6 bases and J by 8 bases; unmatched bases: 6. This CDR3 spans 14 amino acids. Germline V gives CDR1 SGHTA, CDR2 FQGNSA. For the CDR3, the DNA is TGTGCCAGCAGAATAGCGGGGGGGCATGATGAGCAGTTCTTC. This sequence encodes CASRIAGGHDEQFF.

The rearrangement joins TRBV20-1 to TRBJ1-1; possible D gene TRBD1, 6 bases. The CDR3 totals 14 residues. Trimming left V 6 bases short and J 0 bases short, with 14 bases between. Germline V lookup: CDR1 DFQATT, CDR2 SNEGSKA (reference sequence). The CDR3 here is CSAPPTGLNTEAFF. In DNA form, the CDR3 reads TGCAGTGCCCCCCCGACAGGTTTGAACACTGAAGCTTTCTTT.

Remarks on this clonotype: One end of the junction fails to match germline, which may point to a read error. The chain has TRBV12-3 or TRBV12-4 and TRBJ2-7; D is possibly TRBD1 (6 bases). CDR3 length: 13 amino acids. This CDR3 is CASKGTLTYERYF. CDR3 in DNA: TGTGCCAGCAAGGGGACACTGACCTACGAGCGGTACTTC.

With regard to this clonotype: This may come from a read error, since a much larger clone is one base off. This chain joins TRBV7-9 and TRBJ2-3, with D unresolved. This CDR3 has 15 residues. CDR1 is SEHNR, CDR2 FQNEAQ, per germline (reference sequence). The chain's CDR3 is CAGSFDLDGTDTQYF. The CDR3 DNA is TGTGCCGGCAGCTTTGACTTGGACGGAACAGATACGCAGTATTTT.

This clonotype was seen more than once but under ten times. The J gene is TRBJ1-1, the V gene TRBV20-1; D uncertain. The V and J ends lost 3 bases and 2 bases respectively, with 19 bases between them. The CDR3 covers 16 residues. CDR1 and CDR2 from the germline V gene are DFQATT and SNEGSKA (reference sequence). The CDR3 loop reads CSARGIGVGSNTEAFF. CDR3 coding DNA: TGCAGTGCTAGGGGGATTGGCGTGGGCAGTAACACTGAAGCTTTCTTT.